This record covers a single T cell receptor (beta chain). Its antigen is not known. These data belong to a study of CD8+ T cells in alopecia areata. Treatment defined: oral pan-JAK inhibitor, 5-10 mg twice daily. Peripheral blood samples and lesional scalp punch biopsies were obtained from alopecia areata patients. PBMCs yielded sorted CD4+ and CD8+ T cells. The V gene's germline CDR1 is SGHRS and CDR2 YFSETQ. The V and J ends lost 5 bases and 2 bases respectively, with 5 bases between them. CDR3 length equals 11 residues. Reverse transcription of extracted RNA yielded cDNA, which provided the sequencing template. The assay was immunoSEQ multiplex PCR, and TCRdb's table has in-frame clones only and misses some. The sample contains hundreds of thousands of clones, about 62% of which appear only once. Study findings and constraints: Many expanded lesional clones remained in scalp and blood on tofacitinib.

The sequence was obtained from a human donor with alopecia areata. This specimen was CD4+ T cells sorted from blood, taken around week 54, from a patient treated with tofacitinib. The genes are TRBV5-1 and TRBJ2-7; no reliable D call. CDR3 in amino acids: CASRNAYEQYF. In DNA, the CDR3 is TGCGCCAGCAGAAATGCCTACGAGCAGTACTTC.